This TCR beta chain emerged from a study of early T cells in non-severe SARS-CoV-2 infection. For the study at large: Chains were unpaired, as sequencing was done on bulk RNA from unsorted whole blood.

Study-wide points: Sequences matched to VDJdb favored anti-spike CD8 responses, while private and CD4 specificities were missed.

This CDR3 has 14 amino acids. CDR1 is DFQATT and CDR2 is SNEGSKA in the germline V gene (reference sequence). V gave up 8 bases and J gave up 1 base, with 17 bases separating them. Attached unique molecular identifiers marked individual cDNA molecules. TCRdb processed the 5' RACE reads anew with MiXCR; each CDR3 protein has one entry. The sample carries approximately 30,000 distinct CDR3 sequences, around 7% recorded once. This clonotype was counted ten times or more. The antigen remains unidentified. The gene calls are TRBV20-1 and TRBJ1-1, with D uncertain. The receptor's source is an adult who was a healthcare worker with PCR-confirmed SARS-CoV-2 infection or an uninfected control (not recorded which). The sequenced material came from whole blood. CDR3 protein: CSLLEGGRNTEAFF. CDR3 sequence (DNA): TGCAGTCTACTTGAGGGAGGCCGGAACACTGAAGCTTTCTTT.